These 20 T cell receptor beta chains originate from one sample sequenced in a study of quantifying T cell responses using KT2 cells. In the study overall: Reverse transcription used primers in the TCR alpha and beta constant regions.

A single-stranded UMI oligo with SP2 sequence was ligated to cDNA 3' ends. The first PCR ran 3 to 5 cycles with an equimolar RC1.1 and RC1.2 beta primer mix. TCRdb passed the UMI-ligation and nested PCR reads through MiXCR, listing each CDR3 protein once. Of tens of thousands of distinct CDR3 sequences listed, roughly 12% are singletons. The specimen was PBMCs spiked with cells of the T cell clone KT2. These receptors came from a human donor.

Written as DNA, the CDR3 is TGTGCCAGCAGCGAAAACAGGGGAGAGACCCAGTACTTC. Encoded protein: CASSENRGETQYF. This chain joins TRBV7-7 and TRBJ2-5, with TRBD1 matching over 7 bases. CDR1 and CDR2 from the germline V gene are SSHAT and FNYEAQ (reference sequence). CDR3 length equals 13 residues. V was pared by 5 bases and J by 4 bases, with 4 bases of the junction left unmatched.

In its sample, this clonotype was seen many times. V gene TRBV20-1 combines with J gene TRBJ2-3; 11 bases map to TRBD2. Germline values: CDR1 DFQATT, CDR2 SNEGSKA (reference sequence). The CDR3 length is 15 residues. V was clipped by 6 bases and J by 7 bases; unmatched bases: 12. CDR3 bases: TGCAGTGCCCTTACTAGCGGGAGTTCGCTGAATACGCAGTATTTT. Its protein is CSALTSGSSLNTQYF.

The sample holds a few counts of this clonotype. This sequence joins TRBV21-1 and TRBJ2-1; TRBD1 was called by the table and not checked on the DNA. TRBV21-1 is a pseudogene segment. The CDR3 loop spans 19 amino acids. CDR3 sequence (DNA): TGTGCCAGCAGCAAAGCGCTTTGGGAGGGGGGGAGTGAGTACAATGAGCAGTTCTTC. Amino acid sequence: CASSKALWEGGSEYNEQFF.

This clonotype was seen a few times. J is TRBJ2-1 and V is TRBV7-9; D not resolved. Trimming removed 5 bases from V and 2 bases from J, with 4 bases in between. This CDR3 has 12 residues. CDR1 is SEHNR and CDR2 is FQNEAQ in the germline V gene (reference sequence). CDR3 DNA sequence: TGTGCCAGCAGCCCGGCCTACAATGAGCAGTTCTTC. It is translated as CASSPAYNEQFF.

V is TRBV5-5 and J is TRBJ2-3; no firm D call. This CDR3 spans 17 amino acids. Trimming shortened V by 1 base and J by 8 bases, and 23 bases separated the two germline ends. CDR1 and CDR2 (germline): SGHKS, YYEKEE (reference sequence). For the CDR3, the DNA is TGTGCCAGCAGCTTGTACCAGCTACCCGGAAGGTTCGGTACGCAGTATTTT. This sequence encodes CASSLYQLPGRFGTQYF.

A few counts support this clonotype. V usage is TRBV5-1 and J usage is TRBJ2-3, with a weak D call TRBD2 (5 bases). Germline V gives CDR1 SGHRS, CDR2 YFSETQ. The CDR3 is 15 residues long. V gave up 6 bases and J gave up 0 bases, with 14 bases separating them. DNA of the CDR3: TGCGCCAGCATCCGGTTAGGCGGGAGCACAGATACGCAGTATTTT. It translates to CASIRLGGSTDTQYF.

The chain is built from TRBV10-3 and TRBJ2-7; D is ambiguous. Trimming cost V 0 bases and J 2 bases, with 2 bases left between them. The CDR3 totals 12 residues. Germline-derived CDR1 and CDR2 are ENHRY and SYGVKD. The CDR3 DNA reads TGTGCCATCAGTGAGTCTCCCTACGAGCAGTACTTC. This encodes CAISESPYEQYF.

V gene TRBV6-1 combines with J gene TRBJ2-5; TRBD2 agrees at 11 bases. The V gene end was trimmed by 2 bases and the J gene end by 4 bases; junction bases not matched to a gene: 3. The CDR3 is made up of 15 amino acids. CDR1 MNHNS and CDR2 SASEGT come from the germline V gene. DNA of the CDR3: TGTGCCAGCAGTGAAATAGCGGGAGGGGGAGAGACCCAGTACTTC. Encoded protein: CASSEIAGGGETQYF.

A few counts support this clonotype. This sequence joins TRBV2 and TRBJ2-1, with a tentative D call TRBD2 (6 bases). The CDR3 consists of 13 residues. The V end was cut by 7 bases, the J end by 4 bases, with 11 bases between. Per germline, CDR1 SNHLY and CDR2 FYNNEI. This CDR3 reads CASKLASYNEQFF. CDR3 coding DNA: TGTGCCAGCAAGCTAGCGTCGTACAATGAGCAGTTCTTC. Complete variable domain (other parts from reference TRBV2 and TRBJ2-1): EPEVTQTPSHQVTQMGQEVILRCVPISNHLYFYWYRQILGQKVEFLVSFYNNEISEKSEIFDDQFSVERPDGSNFTLKIRSTKLEDSAMYFCASKLASYNEQFFGPGTRLTVL.

This chain links TRBV7-8 with TRBJ2-1; D perhaps matches TRBD1 (6 bases). Germline lookup yields CDR1 SGHVS and CDR2 FQNEAQ. This CDR3 comprises 15 residues. The V gene lost 5 bases and the J gene lost 0 bases, with 11 bases spanning the gap. The CDR3 sequence is CASSKQGSSYNEQFF. CDR3 nucleotides: TGTGCCAGCAGCAAACAGGGTTCCTCCTACAATGAGCAGTTCTTC.

In its sample, this clonotype was seen many times. The V gene is TRBV24-1, the J gene TRBJ1-5, with a possible D match to TRBD1 (6 bases). With 4 bases removed from V and 4 bases from J, the gap between germline ends came to 10 bases. Looked up from germline, CDR1 is KGHDR and CDR2 is SFDVKD. The length of the CDR3 is 14 residues. CDR3 bases: TGTGCCACCAGTGAACAGGGTTATAATCAGCCCCAGCATTTT. This sequence encodes CATSEQGYNQPQHF.

The genes are TRBV30 and TRBJ1-2, with D unclear. Germline V gene sequence: CDR1 GTSNPN, CDR2 SVGIG (reference sequence). This CDR3 comprises 14 residues. V dropped 5 bases and J dropped 0 bases, with 13 bases sitting between them. This chain's CDR3 is CAWSFDDTNYGYTF. Here the CDR3 DNA reads TGTGCCTGGTCATTCGACGATACTAACTATGGCTACACCTTC.

This clonotype was detected ten times or more. J is TRBJ1-1 and V is TRBV4-3; D is unresolved. This CDR3 comprises 14 residues. V was trimmed by 0 bases and J by 1 base, leaving 6 bases between them. Germline CDR1 and CDR2: LGHNA and YSLEER. The DNA for the CDR3 is TGCGCCAGCAGCCAAGATCACAGGAACACTGAAGCTTTCTTT. It is translated as CASSQDHRNTEAFF.

This clonotype appeared many times. The rearrangement links TRBV11-3 to TRBJ2-1, with D perhaps being TRBD1 or TRBD2 (6 bases each). V was shortened by 5 bases and J by 4 bases, with 15 bases between the two germline ends. Germline V lookup: CDR1 SGHNT, CDR2 YENEEA. The CDR3 length is 15 residues. CDR3 sequence (DNA): TGTGCCAGCAGCCCTTCGAGGGGGACTTACAATGAGCAGTTCTTC. Translation gives CASSPSRGTYNEQFF.

In its sample, this clonotype was seen many times. This chain links TRBV10-3 with TRBJ2-7; the D gene could be TRBD1 or TRBD2 (5 bases each). Germline V lookup: CDR1 ENHRY, CDR2 SYGVKD. The CDR3 length is 15 residues. Trimming shortened V by 8 bases and J by 0 bases, and 17 bases separated the two germline ends. CDR3 coding DNA: TGTGCCATCGCCTTCGGGGCCCTCCCCTCCTACGAGCAGTACTTC. This codes for CAIAFGALPSYEQYF.

CDR3 loop: CASSVTGHSNQPQHF. CDR3 DNA: TGTGCCAGCAGTGTAACGGGGCATAGCAATCAGCCCCAGCATTTT. The J gene is TRBJ1-5, the V gene TRBV6-1; maybe TRBD1 (5 bases). Germline-derived CDR1 and CDR2 are MNHNS and SASEGT. The CDR3 loop spans 15 amino acids. The V end was cut by 4 bases, the J end by 0 bases, with 10 bases between.

This clonotype was detected once. The rearrangement joins TRBV12-3 or TRBV12-4 to TRBJ2-3, with D uncertain. This CDR3 comprises 13 residues. Trimming took 5 bases from V and 1 from J, leaving 7 bases between them. The CDR3 DNA is TGTGCCAGCAGTCTTCGGGGCACAGATACGCAGTATTTT. Protein sequence: CASSLRGTDTQYF.

The rearrangement joins TRBV20-1 to TRBJ1-5, with TRBD1 identical over 9 bases. CDR3 length: 14 amino acids. Germline V lookup: CDR1 DFQATT, CDR2 SNEGSKA (reference sequence). With 5 bases clipped from V and 1 base from J, the junction kept 3 bases outside the gene matches. In nucleotides, the CDR3 is TGCAGTGCTGGACAGGGGTTAAGCAATCAGCCCCAGCATTTT. Residues: CSAGQGLSNQPQHF.

Ten or more counts support this clonotype. The rearrangement links TRBV29-1 to TRBJ1-1; D gene uncertain. The CDR3 spans 14 residues. Germline loops: CDR1 SQVTM, CDR2 ANQGSEA. Trimming cost V 5 bases and J 1 base, with 14 bases left between them. The CDR3 DNA reads as TGCAGCGTTAGTTCACCCCCGGGGAACACTGAAGCTTTCTTT. Its protein product is CSVSSPPGNTEAFF.

This clonotype has just a few counts. The rearrangement joins TRBV5-6 to TRBJ1-4; 7 bases align to TRBD1. Germline V gene sequence: CDR1 SGHDT, CDR2 YYEEEE. V was pared by 3 bases and J by 5 bases, with 10 bases of the junction left unmatched. CDR3 length: 16 residues. This chain's CDR3 is CASSSGQALGNEKLFF. DNA for the CDR3: TGTGCCAGCAGCTCCGGACAGGCTTTGGGGAATGAAAAACTGTTTTTT.